This T cell receptor beta chain comes out of a study of cytomegalovirus exposure and HLA in healthy donors. General study findings and limits: For cytomegalovirus status, the classifier reportedly gave diagnoses with high specificity and sensitivity. Sequencing likely produced, as an artifact, a cluster of highly shared sequence variants. Across donors, most TCRs were seen rarely, yet some public ones were widespread. A later analysis showed that HLA-associated TCR beta chains had undergone more clonal expansion than equally common others.

J was trimmed by 5 bases and V by 2 bases; bases with no gene match: 6. CDR3 size: 15 residues. The germline V gene encodes CDR1 SGHRS and CDR2 YFSETQ. Of note for this clone: Its specificity is not known.

PCR primers comprised 60 Vbeta and 13 Jbeta primers. Profiling relied on immunoSEQ multiplex PCR, and the TCRdb table lists in-frame clones only, not all of them. The table has roughly 140,000 clones, about three fifths seen once. The receptor was isolated from a woman between 25 and 40 years old in good health and CMV-seropositive. Input material: PBMCs. The chain links TRBV5-1 to TRBJ2-1, with 8 positions matching TRBD2. This CDR3 reads CASSFLAGANNEQFF. The CDR3 nucleotides read TGCGCCAGCAGCTTTCTAGCGGGCGCTAACAATGAGCAGTTCTTC.